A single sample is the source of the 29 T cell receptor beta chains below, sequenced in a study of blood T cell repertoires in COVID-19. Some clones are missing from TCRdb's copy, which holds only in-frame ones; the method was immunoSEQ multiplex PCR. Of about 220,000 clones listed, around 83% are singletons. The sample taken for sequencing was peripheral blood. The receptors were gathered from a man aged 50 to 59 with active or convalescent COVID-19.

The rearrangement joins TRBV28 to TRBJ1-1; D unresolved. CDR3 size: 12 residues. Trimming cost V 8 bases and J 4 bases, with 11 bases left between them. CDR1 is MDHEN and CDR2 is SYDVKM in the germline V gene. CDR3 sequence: CASLLTGTEAFF. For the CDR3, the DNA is TGTGCCAGCCTTCTCACCGGCACTGAAGCTTTCTTT.

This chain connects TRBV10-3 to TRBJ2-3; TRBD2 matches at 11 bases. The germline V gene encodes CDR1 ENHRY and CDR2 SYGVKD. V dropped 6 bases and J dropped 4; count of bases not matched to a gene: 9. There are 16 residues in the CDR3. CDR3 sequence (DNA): TGTGCCATCAGCCAACTAGCGGGAGTCGTGGCAGATACGCAGTATTTT. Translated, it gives CAISQLAGVVADTQYF.

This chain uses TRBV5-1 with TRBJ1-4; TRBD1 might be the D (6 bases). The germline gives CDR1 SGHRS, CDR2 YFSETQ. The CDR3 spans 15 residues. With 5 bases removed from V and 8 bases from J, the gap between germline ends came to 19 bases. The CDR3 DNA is TGCGCCAGCAGTCAGAGTGGGGGCGCCCCAGAAAAACTGTTTTTT. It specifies CASSQSGGAPEKLFF.

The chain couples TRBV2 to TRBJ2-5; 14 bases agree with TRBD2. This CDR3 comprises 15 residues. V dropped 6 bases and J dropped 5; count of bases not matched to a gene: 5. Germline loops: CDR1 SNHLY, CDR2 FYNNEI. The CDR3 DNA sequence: TGTGCCAGCAGGGGACTAGCGGGAGTGGGGGAGACCCAGTACTTC. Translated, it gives CASRGLAGVGETQYF.

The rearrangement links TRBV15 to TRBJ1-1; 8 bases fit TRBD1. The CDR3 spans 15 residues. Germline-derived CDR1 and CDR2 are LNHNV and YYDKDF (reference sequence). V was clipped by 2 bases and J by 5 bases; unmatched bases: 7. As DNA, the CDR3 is TGTGCCACCAGCAGACTTCAGACAGGGGTTACTGAAGCTTTCTTT. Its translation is CATSRLQTGVTEAFF.

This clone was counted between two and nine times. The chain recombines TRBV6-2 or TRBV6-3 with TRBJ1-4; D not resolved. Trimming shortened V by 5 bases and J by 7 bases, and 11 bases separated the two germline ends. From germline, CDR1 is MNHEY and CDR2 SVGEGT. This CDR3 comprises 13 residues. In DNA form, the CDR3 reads TGTGCCAGCAGTCTGACATTCGGTGAAAAACTGTTTTTT. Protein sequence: CASSLTFGEKLFF.

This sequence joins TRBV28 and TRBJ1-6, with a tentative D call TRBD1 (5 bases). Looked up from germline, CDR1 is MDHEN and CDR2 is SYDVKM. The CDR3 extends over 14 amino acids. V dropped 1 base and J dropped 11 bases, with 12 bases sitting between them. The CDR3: CASSLYVDRAPLHF. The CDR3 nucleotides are TGTGCCAGCAGTTTATACGTAGACAGAGCACCCCTCCACTTT.

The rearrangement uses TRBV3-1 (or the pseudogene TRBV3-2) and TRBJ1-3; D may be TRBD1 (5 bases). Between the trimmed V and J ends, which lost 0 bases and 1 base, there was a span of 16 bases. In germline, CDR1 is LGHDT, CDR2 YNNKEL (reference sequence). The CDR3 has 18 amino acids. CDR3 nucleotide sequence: TGTGCCAGCAGCCAAGATAAGGTTGCCCAGGGTTCTGGAAACACCATATATTTT. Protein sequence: CASSQDKVAQGSGNTIYF.

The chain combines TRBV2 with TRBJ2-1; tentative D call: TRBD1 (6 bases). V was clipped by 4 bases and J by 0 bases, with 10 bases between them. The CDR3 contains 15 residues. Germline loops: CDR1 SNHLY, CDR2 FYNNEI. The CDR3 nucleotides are TGTGCCAGCAGTGGGACAGCGAGCTCCTACAATGAGCAGTTCTTC. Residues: CASSGTASSYNEQFF. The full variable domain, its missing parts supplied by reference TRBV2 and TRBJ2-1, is EPEVTQTPSHQVTQMGQEVILRCVPISNHLYFYWYRQILGQKVEFLVSFYNNEISEKSEIFDDQFSVERPDGSNFTLKIRSTKLEDSAMYFCASSGTASSYNEQFFGPGTRLTVL.

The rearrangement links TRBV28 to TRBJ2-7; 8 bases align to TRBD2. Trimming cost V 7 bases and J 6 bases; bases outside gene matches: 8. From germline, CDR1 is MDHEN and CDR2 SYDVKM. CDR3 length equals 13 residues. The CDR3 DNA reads TGTGCCAGCACCCCCAAGCGGGGGACCGAGCAGTACGTC. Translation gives CASTPKRGTEQYV.

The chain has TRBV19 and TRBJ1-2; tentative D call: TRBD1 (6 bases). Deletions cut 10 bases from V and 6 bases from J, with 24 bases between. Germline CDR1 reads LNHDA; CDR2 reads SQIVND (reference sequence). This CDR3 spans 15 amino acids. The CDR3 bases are TGTGCCAAGGGGGGGCAGGGCGCCTCCCTAGATGGCTACACCTTC. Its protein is CAKGGQGASLDGYTF.

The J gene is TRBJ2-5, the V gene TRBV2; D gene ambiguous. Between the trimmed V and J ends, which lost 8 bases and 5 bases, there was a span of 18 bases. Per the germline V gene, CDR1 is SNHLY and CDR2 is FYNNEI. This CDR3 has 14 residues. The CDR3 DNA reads TGTGCCAGCTTATTGACGTTTCCCGGGGAGACCCAGTACTTC. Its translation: CASLLTFPGETQYF.

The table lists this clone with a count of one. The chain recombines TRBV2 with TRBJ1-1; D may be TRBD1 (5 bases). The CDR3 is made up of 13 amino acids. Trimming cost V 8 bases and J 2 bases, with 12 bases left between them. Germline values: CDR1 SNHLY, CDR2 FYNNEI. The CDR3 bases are TGTGCCAGCTTGGTGGACATCAACACTGAAGCTTTCTTT. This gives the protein CASLVDINTEAFF. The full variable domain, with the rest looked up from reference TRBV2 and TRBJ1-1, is EPEVTQTPSHQVTQMGQEVILRCVPISNHLYFYWYRQILGQKVEFLVSFYNNEISEKSEIFDDQFSVERPDGSNFTLKIRSTKLEDSAMYFCASLVDINTEAFFGQGTRLTVV.

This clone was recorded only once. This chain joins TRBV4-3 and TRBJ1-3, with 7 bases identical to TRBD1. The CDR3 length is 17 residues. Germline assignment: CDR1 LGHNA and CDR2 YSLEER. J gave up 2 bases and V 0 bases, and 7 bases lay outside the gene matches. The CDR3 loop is CASSQDATGTAGNTIYF. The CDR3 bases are TGCGCCAGCAGCCAAGACGCCACCGGGACAGCTGGAAACACCATATATTTT.

CDR3 amino acids: CASSYQGQESYNEQFF. In DNA, the CDR3 is TGCGCCAGCAGCTACCAAGGACAGGAATCCTACAATGAGCAGTTCTTC. The genes are TRBV5-1 and TRBJ2-1, with TRBD1 matching over 7 bases. In germline, CDR1 is SGHRS, CDR2 YFSETQ. The CDR3 has 16 amino acids. J gave up 1 base and V 3 bases, and 7 bases lay outside the gene matches.

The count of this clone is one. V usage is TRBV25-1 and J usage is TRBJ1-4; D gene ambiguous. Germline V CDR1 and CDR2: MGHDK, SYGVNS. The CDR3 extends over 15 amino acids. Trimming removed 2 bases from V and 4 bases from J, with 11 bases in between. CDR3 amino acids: CASSETKGGNEKLFF. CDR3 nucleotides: TGTGCCAGCAGTGAAACGAAGGGAGGTAATGAAAAACTGTTTTTT. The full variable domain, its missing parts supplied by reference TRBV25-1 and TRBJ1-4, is EADIYQTPRYLVIGTGKKITLECSQTMGHDKMYWYQQDPGMELHLIHYSYGVNSTEKGDLSSESTVSRIRTEHFPLTLESARPSHTSQYLCASSETKGGNEKLFFGSGTQLSVL.

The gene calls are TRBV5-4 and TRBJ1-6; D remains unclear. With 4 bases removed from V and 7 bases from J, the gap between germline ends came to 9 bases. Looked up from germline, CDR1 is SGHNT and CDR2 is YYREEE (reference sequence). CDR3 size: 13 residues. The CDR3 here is CASSPMKNSPLHF. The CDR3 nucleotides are TGTGCCAGCAGCCCTATGAAAAATTCACCCCTCCACTTT.

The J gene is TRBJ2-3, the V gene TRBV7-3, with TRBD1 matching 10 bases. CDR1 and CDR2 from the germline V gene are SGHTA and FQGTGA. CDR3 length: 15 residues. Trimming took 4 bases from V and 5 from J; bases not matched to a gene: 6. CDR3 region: CASSSRGDRGDTQYF. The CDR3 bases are TGTGCCAGCAGCTCGAGGGGGGACAGGGGAGATACGCAGTATTTT.

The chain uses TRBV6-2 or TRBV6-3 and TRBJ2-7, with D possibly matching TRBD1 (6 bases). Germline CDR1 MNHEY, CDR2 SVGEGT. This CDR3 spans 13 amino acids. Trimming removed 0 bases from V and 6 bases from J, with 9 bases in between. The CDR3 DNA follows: TGTGCCAGCAGTTACTCGCAAGGGGGCGAGCAGTACTTC. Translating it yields CASSYSQGGEQYF.

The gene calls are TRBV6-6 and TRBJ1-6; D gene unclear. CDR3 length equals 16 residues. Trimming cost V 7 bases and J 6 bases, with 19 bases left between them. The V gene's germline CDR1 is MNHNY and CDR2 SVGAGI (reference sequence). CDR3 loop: CASNRNARGINSPLHF. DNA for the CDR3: TGTGCCAGCAACCGAAATGCCCGGGGTATTAATTCACCCCTCCACTTT.

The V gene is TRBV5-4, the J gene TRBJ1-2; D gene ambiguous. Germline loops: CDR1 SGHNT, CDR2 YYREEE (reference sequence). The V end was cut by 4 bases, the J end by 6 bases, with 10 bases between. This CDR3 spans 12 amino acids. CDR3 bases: TGTGCCAGCAGCCCCGACTGGGATGGCTACACCTTC. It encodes CASSPDWDGYTF.

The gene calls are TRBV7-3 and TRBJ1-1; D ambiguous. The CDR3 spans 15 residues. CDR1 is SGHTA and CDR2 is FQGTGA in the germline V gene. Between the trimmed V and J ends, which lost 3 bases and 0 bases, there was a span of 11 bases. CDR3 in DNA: TGTGCCAGCAGCTTCGGAGGCAGGATGAACACTGAAGCTTTCTTT. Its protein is CASSFGGRMNTEAFF. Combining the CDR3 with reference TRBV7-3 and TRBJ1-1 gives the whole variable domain GAGVSQTPSNKVTEKGKYVELRCDPISGHTALYWYRQSLGQGPEFLIYFQGTGAADDSGLPNDRFFAVRPEGSVSTLKIQRTERGDSAVYLCASSFGGRMNTEAFFGQGTRLTVV.

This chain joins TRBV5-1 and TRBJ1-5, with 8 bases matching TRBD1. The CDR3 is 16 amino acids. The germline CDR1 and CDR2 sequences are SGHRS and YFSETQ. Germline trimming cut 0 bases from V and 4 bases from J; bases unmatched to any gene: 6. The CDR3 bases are TGCGCCAGCAGCTTGGAAGGGACAGGAATGAATCAGCCCCAGCATTTT. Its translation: CASSLEGTGMNQPQHF.

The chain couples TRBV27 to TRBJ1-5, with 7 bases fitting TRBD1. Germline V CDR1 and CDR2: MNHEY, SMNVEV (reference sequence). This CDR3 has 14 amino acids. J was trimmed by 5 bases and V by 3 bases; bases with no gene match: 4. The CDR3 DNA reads TGTGCCAGCAGTTTCCGGGACAGAGATCAGCCCCAGCATTTT. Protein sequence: CASSFRDRDQPQHF.

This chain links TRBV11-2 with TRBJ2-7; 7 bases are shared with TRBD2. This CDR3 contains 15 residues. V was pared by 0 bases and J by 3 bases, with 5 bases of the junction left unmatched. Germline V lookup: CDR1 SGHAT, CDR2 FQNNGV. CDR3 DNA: TGTGCCAGCAGCTTAGAGGCGGGAGACCTCTACGAGCAGTACTTC. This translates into CASSLEAGDLYEQYF.

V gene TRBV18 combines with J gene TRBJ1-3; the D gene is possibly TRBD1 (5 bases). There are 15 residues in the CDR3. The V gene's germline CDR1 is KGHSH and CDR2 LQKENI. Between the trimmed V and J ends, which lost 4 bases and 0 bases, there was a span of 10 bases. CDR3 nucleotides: TGTGCCAGCTCACAGGACACGACCTCTGGAAACACCATATATTTT. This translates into CASSQDTTSGNTIYF.

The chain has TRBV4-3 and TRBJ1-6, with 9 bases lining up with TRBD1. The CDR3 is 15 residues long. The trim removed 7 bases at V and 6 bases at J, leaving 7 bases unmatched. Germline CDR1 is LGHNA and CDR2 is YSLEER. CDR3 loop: CASKGGQGPNSPLHF. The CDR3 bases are TGCGCCAGCAAAGGAGGACAGGGGCCTAATTCACCCCTCCACTTT.

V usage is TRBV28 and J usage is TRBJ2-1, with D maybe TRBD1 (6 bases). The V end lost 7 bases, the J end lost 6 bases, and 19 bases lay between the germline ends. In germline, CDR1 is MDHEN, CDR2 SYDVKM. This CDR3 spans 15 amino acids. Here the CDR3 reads CASTSGQYLSNEQFF. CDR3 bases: TGTGCCAGCACTTCTGGACAGTACCTATCCAATGAGCAGTTCTTC. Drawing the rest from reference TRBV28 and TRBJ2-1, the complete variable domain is DVKVTQSSRYLVKRTGEKVFLECVQDMDHENMFWYRQDPGLGLRLIYFSYDVKMKEKGDIPEGYSVSREKKERFSLILESASTNQTSMYLCASTSGQYLSNEQFFGPGTRLTVL.

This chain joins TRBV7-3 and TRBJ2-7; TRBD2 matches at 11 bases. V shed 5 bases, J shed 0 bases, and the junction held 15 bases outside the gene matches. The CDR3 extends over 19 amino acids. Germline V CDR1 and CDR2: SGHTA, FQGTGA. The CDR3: CASSPRDSGRARSSYEQYF. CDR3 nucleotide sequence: TGTGCCAGCAGCCCCCGCGATAGCGGGAGGGCTAGGAGCTCCTACGAGCAGTACTTC.